These 10 T cell receptor beta chains came from one sample sequenced in a study of CD8 T cells in ankylosing spondylitis. Study-wide results and caveats: A motif in TCR beta, a set of about 8 highly homologous variants, appeared characteristic of ankylosing spondylitis blood.

These receptors' antigens are unknown. TCRdb reprocessed the 5' RACE reads with MiXCR, giving one entry per CDR3 protein. Here the sample spans around 440,000 distinct CDR3 sequences, 15% to 20% being singletons. Sequences were obtained from blood, either unsorted or a sorted T cell fraction (not recorded which). These receptors came from a male donor with ankylosing spondylitis.

This clonotype turned up a few times. The genes are TRBV4-2 and TRBJ2-1, with TRBD1 matching over 7 bases. The germline V gene has CDR1 LGHNA and CDR2 YNFKEQ. J gave up 0 bases and V 1 base, and 6 bases lay outside the gene matches. CDR3 length equals 17 residues. Here the CDR3 DNA reads TGTGCCAGCAGCCAAGCTTCGGGACAGAGCTCCTACAATGAGCAGTTCTTC. Its translation: CASSQASGQSSYNEQFF.

This clonotype was observed at least ten times. Here the CDR3 DNA reads TGTGCCAGCAGCCCGGACAGGCACACTGAAGCTTTCTTT. It specifies CASSPDRHTEAFF. This sequence joins TRBV12-3 or TRBV12-4 and TRBJ1-1, with 7 bases fitting TRBD1. After removal of 6 bases from V and 3 bases from J, the junction contained 4 bases not matched to a gene. CDR3 length: 13 amino acids.

The chain couples TRBV7-9 to TRBJ2-7; tentative D call: TRBD2 (5 bases). V lost 3 bases and J 6 bases, leaving 12 bases between the germline ends. There are 13 residues in the CDR3. From germline, CDR1 is SEHNR and CDR2 FQNEAQ (reference sequence). The CDR3 loop reads CASSFSGGREQYF. The CDR3 DNA is TGTGCCAGCAGCTTTAGTGGCGGGCGCGAGCAGTACTTC. The whole variable domain, remainder taken from reference TRBV7-9 and TRBJ2-7, is DTGVSQNPRHKITKRGQNVTFRCDPISEHNRLYWYRQTLGQGPEFLTYFQNEAQLEKSRLLSDRFSAERPKGSFSTLEIQRTEQGDSAMYLCASSFSGGREQYFGPGTRLTVT.

This clonotype has a handful of counts. The chain recombines TRBV9 with TRBJ2-3; 9 nucleotides line up with TRBD2. V lost 0 bases to trimming and J lost 5 bases; unmatched junction nucleotides: 7. CDR1 SGDLS and CDR2 YYNGEE come from the germline V gene. This CDR3 contains 16 residues. CDR3 DNA: TGTGCCAGCAGCGTAGATGCTAGCGGGGTAGTAGATACGCAGTATTTT. This encodes CASSVDASGVVDTQYF.

This clonotype was counted a few times. The rearrangement links TRBV5-1 to TRBJ2-3; a possible D gene is TRBD2 (5 bases). The V gene lost 3 bases and the J gene lost 1 base, with 15 bases spanning the gap. Germline lookup yields CDR1 SGHRS and CDR2 YFSETQ. CDR3 length: 16 residues. The CDR3 DNA reads TGCGCCAGCAGCTCGGGAACTAGTAGCCGCACAGATACGCAGTATTTT. Translated, it gives CASSSGTSSRTDTQYF. Combining the CDR3 with reference TRBV5-1 and TRBJ2-3 gives the whole variable domain KAGVTQTPRYLIKTRGQQVTLSCSPISGHRSVSWYQQTPGQGLQFLFEYFSETQRNKGNFPGRFSGRQFSNSRSEMNVSTLELGDSALYLCASSSGTSSRTDTQYFGPGTRLTVL.

This clonotype was observed a few times. The chain joins TRBV24-1 to TRBJ2-3; no definite D call. The CDR3 length is 13 residues. CDR1 KGHDR and CDR2 SFDVKD come from the germline V gene. V lost 2 bases and J 6 bases, leaving 8 bases between the germline ends. CDR3 coding DNA: TGTGCCACCAGTGATTCGGCCTTTGATACGCAGTATTTT. This codes for CATSDSAFDTQYF.

At least ten counts were recorded for this clonotype. This chain joins TRBV7-2 and TRBJ1-5; TRBD1 aligns across 7 bases. Per the germline V gene, CDR1 is SGHTA and CDR2 is FQGNSA. The CDR3 is made up of 15 amino acids. V lost 5 bases to trimming and J lost 4 bases; unmatched junction nucleotides: 8. Written as DNA, the CDR3 is TGTGCCAGCAGCGGAGAGGGGGCCGGTAATCAGCCCCAGCATTTT. Translation gives CASSGEGAGNQPQHF. Variable domain in full (rest from reference TRBV7-2 and TRBJ1-5): GAGVSQSPSNKVTEKGKDVELRCDPISGHTALYWYRQSLGQGLEFLIYFQGNSAPDKSGLPSDRFSAERTGGSVSTLTIQRTQQEDSAVYLCASSGEGAGNQPQHFGDGTRLSIL.

The rearrangement joins TRBV2 to TRBJ2-3, with 7 positions matching TRBD2. Per the germline V gene, CDR1 is SNHLY and CDR2 is FYNNEI. The ends lost 0 bases at V and 9 bases at J; junction bases unmatched: 9. CDR3 length: 15 residues. CDR3 DNA sequence: TGTGCCAGCAGTGAAGCTGGGCTAGGGGAGGGGACGCAGTATTTT. Its translation: CASSEAGLGEGTQYF.

CDR3 in DNA: TGTGCCAGCAAGGAAGCAGGGGGTTCCTACGAGCAGTACTTC. This codes for CASKEAGGSYEQYF. This chain links TRBV2 with TRBJ2-7; 7 nucleotides line up with TRBD1. Unmatched junction bases numbered 7, after V lost 7 bases and J lost 1 base. Looked up from germline, CDR1 is SNHLY and CDR2 is FYNNEI. The CDR3 spans 14 residues.

Many counts were recorded for this clonotype. This chain uses TRBV5-1 with TRBJ2-7, with TRBD2 as a possible D gene (6 bases). Germline V gene lookup returns CDR1 SGHRS and CDR2 YFSETQ. The ends were cut back, 3 bases at V and 0 bases at J, with 16 bases in the middle. CDR3 length: 16 residues. The CDR3 protein is CASSSGYGGPSYEQYF. Written as DNA, the CDR3 is TGCGCCAGCAGCTCCGGGTACGGGGGTCCCTCCTACGAGCAGTACTTC.